These T cell receptor beta chains were read from a single sample in a study of type 1 and type 2 diabetes patients. TCRdb used MiXCR to reprocess the multiplex PCR reads, holding one entry per CDR3 protein. Of about 270,000 distinct CDR3 sequences listed, around 47% are singletons. Material for sequencing was peripheral blood mononuclear cells (PBMCs). These receptors were taken from a man younger than 35 with type 2 diabetes. The conserved cysteine and the conserved F or W are not part of the CDR3 here. Size is stated for part of the rows, as once, few or many counts, or as a class when the clone is expanded.

V	size	CDR3
TRBV6-4	few	ASSPNPTSGIGETQY
TRBV7-3	many	ASSLGGGNTEAF
TRBV7-8	few	ASSVTGAGANVLT
TRBV3-1	-	ASSQVAGGISTDTQY
TRBV20-1	few	SASDAPGEAF
TRBV30	-	AWSPTSGSGDTQY
TRBV27	-	ASRKRTGQETQY
TRBV20-1	few	SAKPSAQETQY
TRBV20-1	once	SATRQGEGLYGYT
TRBV7-3	-	ASSLWGISDEQY
TRBV5-1	-	ASSLKQGSPLH
TRBV7-7	-	ASSSLAGRNEQF
TRBV7-8	many	ASSSPGTDTQY
TRBV30	many	AWGHLNTEAF
TRBV30	few	AWSVPGHRYEQY
TRBV20-1	-	SARGRQAKNIQY